Shown below are 6 T cell receptor beta chains from a single sample sequenced in a study of blood T cell repertoires in COVID-19 (dated by TCRdb to about 2020). Library preparation was by the immunoSEQ multiplex PCR assay. Not all clones reach the TCRdb copy of this immuneACCESS table, which keeps in-frame sequences only. Checked studies attribute under half of the gap to unresolved V genes and leave the rest unexplained. The sample table shows fewer than 350,000 clones, and 75% to 90% are seen once. The top ten clonotypes cover roughly 2.5% of the sample. The sequenced sample was PBMCs or T cells enriched from blood (not recorded which). The receptors derive from a woman between 45 and 60 years old who had recovered from COVID-19.

The gene calls are TRBV7-6 and TRBJ2-7; unclear D gene. CDR3 length: 13 amino acids. Trimming shortened V by 2 bases and J by 0 bases, and 5 bases separated the two germline ends. From germline, CDR1 is SGHVS and CDR2 FNYEAQ. This CDR3 reads CASSLYSSYEQYF. DNA for the CDR3: TGTGCCAGCAGCTTATACAGCTCCTACGAGCAGTACTTC.

This clone was picked up a small number of times. The V call is TRBV9, the J call TRBJ1-4; TRBD1 matches 9 bases. The V and J ends lost 4 bases and 6 bases, in that order; junction bases with no gene match: 7. Germline-derived CDR1 and CDR2 are SGDLS and YYNGEE. CDR3 size: 15 residues. CDR3 DNA: TGTGCCAGCAGCAGAGGGACAGGGTGGGATGAAAAACTGTTTTTT. This codes for CASSRGTGWDEKLFF. The full variable domain, rest sourced from reference TRBV9 and TRBJ1-4, is DSGVTQTPKHLITATGQRVTLRCSPRSGDLSVYWYQQSLDQGLQFLIQYYNGEERAKGNILERFSAQQFPDLHSELNLSSLELGDSALYFCASSRGTGWDEKLFFGSGTQLSVL.

The rearrangement links TRBV4-1 to TRBJ1-4; D remains ambiguous. V was cut by 0 bases and J by 2 bases, with 7 bases left in between. CDR3 length: 15 residues. Germline CDR1 and CDR2: MGHRA and YSYEKL. CDR3 loop: CASSQEAGTNEKLFF. The CDR3 bases are TGCGCCAGCAGCCAAGAGGCTGGTACTAATGAAAAACTGTTTTTT.

The chain carries TRBV19 and TRBJ2-5, with 8 bases aligning to TRBD1. The CDR3 has 13 residues. V shed 6 bases and J 3 bases; nucleotides not matched to a gene: 3. The germline V gene has CDR1 LNHDA and CDR2 SQIVND (reference sequence). The CDR3, as DNA: TGTGCCAGTAGCCCGGACAGGGAAGAGACCCAGTACTTC. This sequence encodes CASSPDREETQYF.

CDR3 protein: CASSPGSDAGAGEQYF. The CDR3 DNA reads TGTGCCAGCAGCCCCGGATCGGATGCGGGAGCTGGGGAGCAGTACTTC. The chain carries TRBV3-1 (or the pseudogene TRBV3-2) and TRBJ2-7, with 7 bases that match TRBD2. CDR1 and CDR2 (germline): LGHDT, YNNKEL (reference sequence). Trimming cost V 4 bases and J 7 bases; bases outside gene matches: 16. This CDR3 has 16 residues.

The chain joins TRBV11-2 to TRBJ1-1, with D uncertain. Trimming left V 1 base short and J 0 bases short, with 12 bases between. The V gene's germline CDR1 is SGHAT and CDR2 FQNNGV. The CDR3 contains 16 residues. In DNA form, the CDR3 reads TGTGCCAGCAGCTTAGTTTTTGGCAAGATGAACACTGAAGCTTTCTTT. Translation gives CASSLVFGKMNTEAFF. The full variable domain, its missing parts supplied by reference TRBV11-2 and TRBJ1-1, is EAGVAQSPRYKIIEKRQSVAFWCNPISGHATLYWYQQILGQGPKLLIQFQNNGVVDDSQLPKDRFSAERLKGVDSTLKIQPAKLEDSAVYLCASSLVFGKMNTEAFFGQGTRLTVV.